Listed below are T cell receptor beta chains from one sample, sequenced in a study of T cells in Graves' hyperthyroidism and ophthalmopathy. TCRdb redid the calling of the multiplex PCR reads with MiXCR, one entry per CDR3 protein. The table lists hundreds of thousands of distinct CDR3 sequences, around 42% of them singletons. The specimen sequenced was peripheral blood or thyroid tissue (not recorded which). These receptors were obtained from a woman aged 18-29 years with Graves' hyperthyroidism. Both conserved end residues are trimmed from each CDR3. Each record gives: J gene, D gene, clone size, V gene, CDR3 protein. The D gene is left open where the match is weak. Clone size, where shown, is once, few, many, or a class for clones that have expanded.

>TRBJ1-5|-|few|TRBV12-3/TRBV12-4
ASSTGYGQPQH
>TRBJ2-7|-|many|TRBV7-9
ASSLRPYEQY
>TRBJ1-2|-|-|TRBV29-1
SVEAGDNYGYT
>TRBJ2-7|-|-|TRBV14
ASSHQDRLYEQY
>TRBJ2-2|TRBD1|-|TRBV10-3
AIRGDRATGELF
>TRBJ1-5|TRBD1|few|TRBV7-2
ASSRTGLNQPQH
>TRBJ1-2|TRBD1|-|TRBV24-1
ATPPRTGLNGYT
>TRBJ2-7|-|-|TRBV29-1
SVVFGGAYEQY
>TRBJ2-7|TRBD1|-|TRBV7-9
ASSSVGTDDEQY
>TRBJ2-5|-|-|TRBV12-3/TRBV12-4
ASSSGEPQETQY
>TRBJ1-2|TRBD1|few|TRBV7-8
ASSYSIDRANNYGYT
>TRBJ2-7|TRBD1|-|TRBV29-1
SVEDGTGGNEQY
>TRBJ2-7|-|-|TRBV7-9
ASSFLTAEQY
>TRBJ1-4|TRBD1|-|TRBV7-2
ASSQGTGAVSNEKLF
>TRBJ1-1|-|-|TRBV9
ASRRAPDNPITEAF
>TRBJ2-3|TRBD1|-|TRBV20-1
SARDNRGLDTQY
>TRBJ2-5|-|-|TRBV29-1
SVGEGQGETQY
>TRBJ2-5|TRBD2|many|TRBV29-1
SVPPGLVGETQY